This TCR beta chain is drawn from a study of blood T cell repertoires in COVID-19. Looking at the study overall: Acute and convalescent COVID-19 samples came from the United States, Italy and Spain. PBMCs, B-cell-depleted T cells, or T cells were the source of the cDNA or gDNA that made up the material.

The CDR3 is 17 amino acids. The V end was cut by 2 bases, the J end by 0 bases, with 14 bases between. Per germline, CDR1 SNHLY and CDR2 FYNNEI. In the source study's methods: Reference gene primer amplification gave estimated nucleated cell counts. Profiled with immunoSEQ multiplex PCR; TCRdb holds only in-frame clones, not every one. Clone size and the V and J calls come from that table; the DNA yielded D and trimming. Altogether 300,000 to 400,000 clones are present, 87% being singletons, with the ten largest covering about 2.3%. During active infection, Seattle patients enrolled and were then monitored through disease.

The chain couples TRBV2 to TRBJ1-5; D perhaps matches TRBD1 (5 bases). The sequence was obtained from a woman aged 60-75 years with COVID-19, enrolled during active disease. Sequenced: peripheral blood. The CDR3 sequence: CASSEWMTAYSNQPQHF. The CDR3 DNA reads TGTGCCAGCAGTGAATGGATGACAGCATATAGCAATCAGCCCCAGCATTTT. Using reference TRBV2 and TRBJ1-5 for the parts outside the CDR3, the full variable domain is EPEVTQTPSHQVTQMGQEVILRCVPISNHLYFYWYRQILGQKVEFLVSFYNNEISEKSEIFDDQFSVERPDGSNFTLKIRSTKLEDSAMYFCASSEWMTAYSNQPQHFGDGTRLSIL.